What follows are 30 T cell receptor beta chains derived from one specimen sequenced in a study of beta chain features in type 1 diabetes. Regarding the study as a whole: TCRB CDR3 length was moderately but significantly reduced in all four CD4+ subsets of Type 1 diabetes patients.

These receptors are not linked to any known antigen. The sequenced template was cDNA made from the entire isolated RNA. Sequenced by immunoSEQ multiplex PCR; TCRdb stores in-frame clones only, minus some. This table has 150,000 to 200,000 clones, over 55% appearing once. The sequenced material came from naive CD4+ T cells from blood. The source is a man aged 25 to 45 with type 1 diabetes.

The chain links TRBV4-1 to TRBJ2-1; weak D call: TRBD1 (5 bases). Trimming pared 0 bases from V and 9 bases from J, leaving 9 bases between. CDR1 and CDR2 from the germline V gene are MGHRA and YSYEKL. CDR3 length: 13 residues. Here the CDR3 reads CASSQDTGTEQFF. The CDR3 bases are TGCGCCAGCAGCCAAGATACAGGTACTGAGCAGTTCTTC.

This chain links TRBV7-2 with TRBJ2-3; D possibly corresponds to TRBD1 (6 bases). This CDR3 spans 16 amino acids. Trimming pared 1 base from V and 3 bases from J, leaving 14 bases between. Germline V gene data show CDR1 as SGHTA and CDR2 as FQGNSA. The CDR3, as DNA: TGTGCCAGCAGCTTAGTGGCAGGGGATCTGACAGATACGCAGTATTTT. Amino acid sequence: CASSLVAGDLTDTQYF.

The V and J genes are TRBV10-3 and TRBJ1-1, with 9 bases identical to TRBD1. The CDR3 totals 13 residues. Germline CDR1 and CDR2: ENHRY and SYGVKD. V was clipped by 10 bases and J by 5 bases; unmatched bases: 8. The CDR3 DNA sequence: TGTGCCACCCGGACAGGGGAACTGACTGAAGCTTTCTTT. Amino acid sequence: CATRTGELTEAFF.

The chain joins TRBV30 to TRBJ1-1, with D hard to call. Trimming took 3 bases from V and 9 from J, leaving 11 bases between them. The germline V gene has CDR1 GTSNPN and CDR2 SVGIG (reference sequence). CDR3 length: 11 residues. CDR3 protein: CAWSETFKAFF. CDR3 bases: TGTGCCTGGAGCGAGACCTTCAAAGCTTTCTTT.

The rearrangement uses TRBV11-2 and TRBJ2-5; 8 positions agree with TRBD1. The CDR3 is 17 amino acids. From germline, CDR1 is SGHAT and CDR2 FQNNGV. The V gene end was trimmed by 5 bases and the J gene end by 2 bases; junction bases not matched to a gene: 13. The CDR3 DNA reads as TGTGCCAGCAGCCTCCGGCCGGGACAGGAAAATCAAGAGACCCAGTACTTC. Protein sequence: CASSLRPGQENQETQYF.

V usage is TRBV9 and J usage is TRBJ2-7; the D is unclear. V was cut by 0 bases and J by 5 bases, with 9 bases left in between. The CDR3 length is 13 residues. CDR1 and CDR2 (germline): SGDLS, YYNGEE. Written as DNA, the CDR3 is TGTGCCAGCAGCGTAGCATCGGTGGACGAGCAGTACTTC. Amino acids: CASSVASVDEQYF.

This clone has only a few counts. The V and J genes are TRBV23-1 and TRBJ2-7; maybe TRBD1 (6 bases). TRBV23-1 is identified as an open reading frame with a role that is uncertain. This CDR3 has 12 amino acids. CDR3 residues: CQTYPGDGEQYF. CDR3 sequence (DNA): TGCCAAACCTACCCAGGGGACGGCGAGCAGTACTTC.

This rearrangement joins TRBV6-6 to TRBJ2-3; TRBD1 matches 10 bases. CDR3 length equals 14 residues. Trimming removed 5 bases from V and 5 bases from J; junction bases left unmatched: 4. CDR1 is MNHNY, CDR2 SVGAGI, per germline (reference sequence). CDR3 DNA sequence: TGTGCCAGCAGTCGACAGGGGGCTATAGATACGCAGTATTTT. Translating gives CASSRQGAIDTQYF.

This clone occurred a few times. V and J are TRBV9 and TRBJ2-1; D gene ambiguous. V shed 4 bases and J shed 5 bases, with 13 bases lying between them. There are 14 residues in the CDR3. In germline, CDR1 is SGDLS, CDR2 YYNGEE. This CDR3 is CASSPSRMDNEQFF. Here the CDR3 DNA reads TGTGCCAGCAGCCCCAGCCGTATGGACAATGAGCAGTTCTTC.

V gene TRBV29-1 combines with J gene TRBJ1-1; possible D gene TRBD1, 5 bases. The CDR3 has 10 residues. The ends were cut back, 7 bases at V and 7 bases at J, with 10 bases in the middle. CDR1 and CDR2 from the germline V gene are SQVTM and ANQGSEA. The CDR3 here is CSGFDSEAFF. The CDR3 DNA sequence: TGCAGCGGATTTGACAGTGAAGCTTTCTTT.

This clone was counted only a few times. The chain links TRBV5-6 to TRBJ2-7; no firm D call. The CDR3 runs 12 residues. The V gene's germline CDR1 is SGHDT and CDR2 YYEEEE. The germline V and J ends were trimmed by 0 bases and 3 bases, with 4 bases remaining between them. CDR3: CASSLDGYEQYF. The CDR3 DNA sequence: TGTGCCAGCAGCTTGGACGGCTACGAGCAGTACTTC.

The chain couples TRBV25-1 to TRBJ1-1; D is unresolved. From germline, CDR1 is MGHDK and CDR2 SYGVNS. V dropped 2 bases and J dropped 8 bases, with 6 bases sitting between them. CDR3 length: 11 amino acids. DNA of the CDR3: TGTGCCAGCAGTGAAGGGAAAGAAGCTTTCTTT. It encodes CASSEGKEAFF.

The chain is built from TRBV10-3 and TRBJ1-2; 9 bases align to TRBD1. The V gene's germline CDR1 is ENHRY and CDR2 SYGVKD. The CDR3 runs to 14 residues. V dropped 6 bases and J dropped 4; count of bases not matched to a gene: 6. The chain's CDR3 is CAISGQGLGYGYTF. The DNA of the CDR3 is TGTGCCATCAGCGGACAGGGGTTAGGCTATGGCTACACCTTC.

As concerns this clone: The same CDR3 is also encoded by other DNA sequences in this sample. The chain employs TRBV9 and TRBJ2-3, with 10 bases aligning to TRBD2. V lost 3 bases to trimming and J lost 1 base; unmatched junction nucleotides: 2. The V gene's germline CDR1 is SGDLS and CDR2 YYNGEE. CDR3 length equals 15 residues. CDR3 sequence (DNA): TGTGCCAGCAGCGCGGGGACTAGCGGCACAGATACGCAGTATTTT. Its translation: CASSAGTSGTDTQYF.

The CDR3 DNA is TGTGCCAGCTCATTGGCCCGCGAGACCCAGTACTTC. Translation: CASSLARETQYF. J is TRBJ2-5 and V is TRBV18, with D uncertain. The CDR3 totals 12 residues. Germline assignment: CDR1 KGHSH and CDR2 LQKENI. The germline V and J ends were trimmed by 5 bases and 5 bases, with 9 bases remaining between them. Full variable domain (missing parts from reference TRBV18 and TRBJ2-5): NAGVMQNPRHLVRRRGQEARLRCSPMKGHSHVYWYRQLPEEGLKFMVYLQKENIIDESGMPKERFSAEFPKEGPSILRIQQVVRGDSAAYFCASSLARETQYFGPGTRLLVL.

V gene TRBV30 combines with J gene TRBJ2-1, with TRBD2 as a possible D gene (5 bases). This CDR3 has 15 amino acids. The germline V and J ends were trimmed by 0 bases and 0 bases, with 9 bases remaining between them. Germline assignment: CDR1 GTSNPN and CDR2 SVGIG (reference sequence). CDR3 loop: CAWSVLGSSYNEQFF. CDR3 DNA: TGTGCCTGGAGTGTACTGGGGAGCTCCTACAATGAGCAGTTCTTC. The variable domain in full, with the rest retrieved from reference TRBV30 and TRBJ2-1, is SQTIHQWPATLVQPVGSPLSLECTVEGTSNPNLYWYRQAAGRGLQLLFYSVGIGQISSEVPQNLSASRPQDRQFILSSKKLLLSDSGFYLCAWSVLGSSYNEQFFGPGTRLTVL.

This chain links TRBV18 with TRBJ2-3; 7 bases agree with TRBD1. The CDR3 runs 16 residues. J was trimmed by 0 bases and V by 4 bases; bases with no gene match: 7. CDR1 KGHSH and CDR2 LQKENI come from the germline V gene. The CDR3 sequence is CASSRRQGSSTDTQYF. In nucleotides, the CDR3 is TGTGCCAGCTCACGAAGACAGGGTTCTAGCACAGATACGCAGTATTTT.

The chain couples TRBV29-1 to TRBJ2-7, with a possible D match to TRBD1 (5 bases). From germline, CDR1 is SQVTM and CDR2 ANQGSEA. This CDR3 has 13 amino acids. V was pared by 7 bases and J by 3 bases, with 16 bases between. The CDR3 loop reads CSAQRGPFYEQYF. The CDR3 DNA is TGCAGCGCCCAAAGGGGTCCGTTCTACGAGCAGTACTTC.

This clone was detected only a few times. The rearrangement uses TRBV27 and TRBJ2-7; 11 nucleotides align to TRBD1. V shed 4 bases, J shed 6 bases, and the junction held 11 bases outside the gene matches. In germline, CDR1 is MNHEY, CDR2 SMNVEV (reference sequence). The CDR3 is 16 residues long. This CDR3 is CASSSSAGTGGPEQYF. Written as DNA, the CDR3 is TGTGCCAGCAGTTCCTCCGCCGGGACAGGGGGTCCCGAGCAGTACTTC.

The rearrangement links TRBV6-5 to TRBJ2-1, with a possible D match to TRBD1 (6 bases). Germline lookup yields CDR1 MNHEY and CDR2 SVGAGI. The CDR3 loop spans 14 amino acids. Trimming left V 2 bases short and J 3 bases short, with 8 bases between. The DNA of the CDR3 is TGTGCCAGCAGTTACACAGGGAACTACAATGAGCAGTTCTTC. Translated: CASSYTGNYNEQFF.

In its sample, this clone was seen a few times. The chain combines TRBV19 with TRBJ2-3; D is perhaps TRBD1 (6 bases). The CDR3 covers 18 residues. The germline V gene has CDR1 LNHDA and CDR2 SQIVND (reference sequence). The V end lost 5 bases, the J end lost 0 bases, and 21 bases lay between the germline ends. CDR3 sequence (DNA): TGTGCCAGTAGTGCTAGAAAACGGACAGATTCTAGCACAGATACGCAGTATTTT. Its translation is CASSARKRTDSSTDTQYF.

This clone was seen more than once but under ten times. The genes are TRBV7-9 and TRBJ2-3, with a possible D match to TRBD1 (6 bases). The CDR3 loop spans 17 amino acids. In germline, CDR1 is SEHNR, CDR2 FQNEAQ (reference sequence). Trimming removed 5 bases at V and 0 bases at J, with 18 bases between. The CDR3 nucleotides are TGTGCCAGCAGCCTCGGGACATCTCACCTGAGCACAGATACGCAGTATTTT. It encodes CASSLGTSHLSTDTQYF.

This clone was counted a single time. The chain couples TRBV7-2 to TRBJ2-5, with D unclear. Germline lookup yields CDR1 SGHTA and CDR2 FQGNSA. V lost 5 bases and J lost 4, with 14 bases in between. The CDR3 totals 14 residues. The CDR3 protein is CASSVDIQGETQYF. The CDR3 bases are TGTGCCAGCAGCGTTGACATTCAAGGAGAGACCCAGTACTTC.

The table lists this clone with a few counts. CDR3 in amino acids: CASSSPSGPGELFF. In DNA, the CDR3 is TGTGCCAGCAGCTCACCTTCCGGGCCCGGGGAGCTGTTTTTT. This sequence joins TRBV7-2 and TRBJ2-2; no firm D call. CDR1 is SGHTA, CDR2 FQGNSA, per germline. The V end was cut by 4 bases, the J end by 6 bases, with 12 bases between. The length of the CDR3 is 14 residues.

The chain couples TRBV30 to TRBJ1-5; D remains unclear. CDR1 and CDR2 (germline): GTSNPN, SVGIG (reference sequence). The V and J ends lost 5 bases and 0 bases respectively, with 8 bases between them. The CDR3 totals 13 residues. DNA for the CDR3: TGTGCCTGGGGCGAAGATAGCAATCAGCCCCAGCATTTT. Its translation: CAWGEDSNQPQHF. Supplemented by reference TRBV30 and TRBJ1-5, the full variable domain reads SQTIHQWPATLVQPVGSPLSLECTVEGTSNPNLYWYRQAAGRGLQLLFYSVGIGQISSEVPQNLSASRPQDRQFILSSKKLLLSDSGFYLCAWGEDSNQPQHFGDGTRLSIL.

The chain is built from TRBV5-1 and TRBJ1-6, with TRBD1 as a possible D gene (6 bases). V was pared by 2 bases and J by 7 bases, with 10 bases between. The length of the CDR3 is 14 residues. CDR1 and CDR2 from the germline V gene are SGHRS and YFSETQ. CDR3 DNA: TGCGCCAGCAGCTTTTTCCAGGGGAATTCACCCCTCCACTTT. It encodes CASSFFQGNSPLHF.

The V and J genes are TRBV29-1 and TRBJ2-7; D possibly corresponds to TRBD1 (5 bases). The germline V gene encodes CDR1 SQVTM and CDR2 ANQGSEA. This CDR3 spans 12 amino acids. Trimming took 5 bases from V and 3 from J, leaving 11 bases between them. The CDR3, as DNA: TGCAGCGTTCAGAGGCAGGGCTACGAGCAGTACTTC. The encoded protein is CSVQRQGYEQYF.

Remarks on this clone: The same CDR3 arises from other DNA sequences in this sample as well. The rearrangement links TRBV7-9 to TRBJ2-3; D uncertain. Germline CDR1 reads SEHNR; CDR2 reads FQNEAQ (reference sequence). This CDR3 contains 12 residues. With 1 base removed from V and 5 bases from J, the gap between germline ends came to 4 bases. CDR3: CASSLVRDTQYF. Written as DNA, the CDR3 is TGTGCCAGCAGCTTAGTTAGAGATACGCAGTATTTT.

CDR3 nucleotides: TGTGCCTGGAGCCACAGGGGGCCCGGGGAGCTGTTTTTT. Encoded protein: CAWSHRGPGELFF. The genes are TRBV30 and TRBJ2-2; TRBD1 matches 9 bases. Germline CDR1 GTSNPN, CDR2 SVGIG (reference sequence). V dropped 3 bases and J dropped 6; count of bases not matched to a gene: 2. CDR3 length: 13 residues.

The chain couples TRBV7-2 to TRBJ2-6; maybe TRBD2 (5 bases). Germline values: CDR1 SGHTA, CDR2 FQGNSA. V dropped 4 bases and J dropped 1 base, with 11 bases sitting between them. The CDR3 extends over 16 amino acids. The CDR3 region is CASSSSEGSGANVLTF. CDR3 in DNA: TGTGCCAGCAGCTCATCCGAGGGTTCTGGGGCCAACGTCCTGACTTTC.